One and the same sample provided the 32 T cell receptor beta chains below, sequenced in a study of shared clonotypes between healthy human individuals. The method was immunoSEQ multiplex PCR; TCRdb's version includes in-frame clones alone and lacks a portion of them. The repertoire holds about 1,800,000 clones, with about 95% as singletons. CD45RO-negative, CCR7-positively selected cells formed the naive CD8 fraction, excluding terminally differentiated effector memory CD45RA+ cells. Material for sequencing was naive CD8+ T cells sorted from blood. The receptors were gathered from a man between 18 and 35 years old in good health.

V is TRBV2 and J is TRBJ2-1; D might be TRBD2 (6 bases). Trimming removed 3 bases from V and 8 bases from J, with 14 bases in between. Germline V gene data show CDR1 as SNHLY and CDR2 as FYNNEI. CDR3 length: 14 amino acids. The CDR3 loop reads CASSDPDGGDEQFF. The CDR3 region has the DNA TGTGCCAGCAGTGACCCGGACGGAGGGGATGAGCAGTTCTTC. The full variable domain, completed using reference TRBV2 and TRBJ2-1, is EPEVTQTPSHQVTQMGQEVILRCVPISNHLYFYWYRQILGQKVEFLVSFYNNEISEKSEIFDDQFSVERPDGSNFTLKIRSTKLEDSAMYFCASSDPDGGDEQFFGPGTRLTVL.

DNA for the CDR3: TGTGCCAGCAGCGCGACAGGGGATACTGAAGCTTTCTTT. This translates into CASSATGDTEAFF. The chain joins TRBV9 to TRBJ1-1, with 8 bases that match TRBD1. Germline V lookup: CDR1 SGDLS, CDR2 YYNGEE. V lost 3 bases to trimming and J lost 5 bases; unmatched junction nucleotides: 3. The CDR3 is made up of 13 amino acids.

This sequence joins TRBV6-1 and TRBJ2-7; D is unclear. CDR1 and CDR2 from the germline V gene are MNHNS and SASEGT. Trimming removed 1 base at V and 7 bases at J, with 11 bases between. The CDR3 length is 13 residues. The CDR3 region is CASSEEVRREQYF. DNA of the CDR3: TGTGCCAGCAGTGAAGAGGTTAGAAGGGAGCAGTACTTC.

The rearrangement links TRBV4-3 to TRBJ2-5, with TRBD1 matching 7 bases. This CDR3 region has 15 residues. The V gene end was trimmed by 1 base and the J gene end by 2 bases; junction bases not matched to a gene: 4. Germline values: CDR1 LGHNA, CDR2 YSLEER. The CDR3: CASSQAWGQQETQYF. The CDR3 bases are TGCGCCAGCAGCCAAGCGTGGGGACAGCAAGAGACCCAGTACTTC.

A note on this clone: The identical CDR3 is also encoded by other nucleotide sequences in the sample. The chain links TRBV6-5 to TRBJ1-3; D is unclear. CDR3 size: 14 residues. Per germline, CDR1 MNHEY and CDR2 SVGAGI. V lost 0 bases and J lost 2, with 5 bases in between. CDR3 DNA: TGTGCCAGCAGTTACTCAGGGCCTGGAAACACCATATATTTT. This codes for CASSYSGPGNTIYF.

J is TRBJ2-3 and V is TRBV4-1; TRBD2 matches at 11 bases. J lost 2 bases, V lost 4 bases, and 5 bases had no gene match. The CDR3 extends over 16 amino acids. From germline, CDR1 is MGHRA and CDR2 YSYEKL. CDR3 protein: CASSPLAGDPTDTQYF. In DNA, the CDR3 is TGCGCCAGCAGCCCACTAGCGGGAGACCCCACAGATACGCAGTATTTT.

J is TRBJ2-6 and V is TRBV5-6; D gene uncertain. Trimming took off 3 bases at V and 4 bases at J, with 5 bases between the two ends. The CDR3 is made up of 13 amino acids. Germline CDR1 and CDR2: SGHDT and YYEEEE. The CDR3 protein is CASSWAGANVLTF. The DNA of the CDR3 is TGTGCCAGCAGCTGGGCCGGGGCCAACGTCCTGACTTTC.

The chain uses TRBV4-1 and TRBJ2-1, with D tentatively TRBD1 (6 bases). Trimming removed 4 bases from V and 5 bases from J, with 12 bases in between. Germline V lookup: CDR1 MGHRA, CDR2 YSYEKL. The CDR3 has 14 residues. The CDR3 DNA is TGCGCCAGCAGCCCGACAGGACCTGACAATGAGCAGTTCTTC. This translates into CASSPTGPDNEQFF.

The chain has TRBV6-4 and TRBJ2-7; D is unresolved. The germline V and J ends were trimmed by 7 bases and 0 bases, with 13 bases remaining between them. Germline CDR1 reads MRHNA; CDR2 reads SNTAGT. The CDR3 runs to 14 residues. CDR3 nucleotide sequence: TGTGCCAGCAAATCACACGCGAACTCCTACGAGCAGTACTTC. Protein: CASKSHANSYEQYF.

A word on this clone: Other DNA sequences in this sample translate to the same CDR3. CDR3 DNA: TGTGCCAGCAGCTTGGTCGGTGAAAAACTGTTTTTT. Protein: CASSLVGEKLFF. The rearrangement joins TRBV5-4 to TRBJ1-4, with D uncertain. Deletions cut 0 bases from V and 7 bases from J, with 4 bases between. Germline V gene sequence: CDR1 SGHNT, CDR2 YYREEE (reference sequence). CDR3 length equals 12 residues.

About this clone itself: This sample includes further DNA sequences coding for the same CDR3. The chain recombines TRBV27 with TRBJ2-7; D remains ambiguous. Trimming removed 2 bases from V and 2 bases from J, with 7 bases in between. CDR1 MNHEY and CDR2 SMNVEV come from the germline V gene (reference sequence). The CDR3 contains 13 residues. The chain's CDR3 is CASSLGLAYEQYF. The CDR3, as DNA: TGTGCCAGCAGTTTAGGGCTGGCCTACGAGCAGTACTTC.

This chain links TRBV4-1 with TRBJ2-7; 12 bases align to TRBD2. The V segment lost 4 bases and the J segment 4 bases; nucleotides outside the gene matches: 8. Per the germline V gene, CDR1 is MGHRA and CDR2 is YSYEKL. CDR3 length: 16 amino acids. This CDR3 is CASSLALAGGPYEQYF. In DNA, the CDR3 is TGCGCCAGCAGCCTCGCCCTAGCGGGAGGGCCGTACGAGCAGTACTTC.

J is TRBJ2-7 and V is TRBV11-2; TRBD2 agrees at 13 bases. The CDR3 loop spans 15 amino acids. CDR1 and CDR2 from the germline V gene are SGHAT and FQNNGV. Trimming removed 3 bases from V and 7 bases from J; junction bases left unmatched: 6. The CDR3 coding sequence is TGTGCCAGCAGCTTCGGACTAGCGGGGGCCCTGGAGCAGTACTTC. Protein: CASSFGLAGALEQYF.

The rearrangement links TRBV10-3 to TRBJ2-3; unclear D gene. The CDR3 has 14 amino acids. Trimming shortened V by 2 bases and J by 0 bases, and 6 bases separated the two germline ends. CDR1 is ENHRY, CDR2 SYGVKD, per germline. CDR3 amino acids: CAISEDGSTDTQYF. In DNA, the CDR3 is TGTGCCATCAGTGAGGACGGTAGCACAGATACGCAGTATTTT.

In this sample, this clone turned up once. The chain combines TRBV12-5 with TRBJ2-5, with 7 bases fitting TRBD2. CDR1 is LGHNT, CDR2 FRNRAP, per germline. J was trimmed by 2 bases and V by 4 bases; bases with no gene match: 10. This CDR3 comprises 16 residues. The CDR3 here is CASGSKLSGIQETQYF. DNA of the CDR3: TGTGCTAGTGGTTCAAAATTAAGCGGGATTCAAGAGACCCAGTACTTC.

The chain employs TRBV6-5 and TRBJ2-5, with D hard to call. V was clipped by 2 bases and J by 4 bases, with 11 bases between them. Germline V CDR1 and CDR2: MNHEY, SVGAGI. The CDR3 contains 14 residues. In DNA, the CDR3 is TGTGCCAGCAGTTACCTCGGGTCGGCAGAGACCCAGTACTTC. Its protein is CASSYLGSAETQYF.

The chain links TRBV4-1 to TRBJ2-3; 8 nucleotides align to TRBD2. The CDR3 has 16 amino acids. Per germline, CDR1 MGHRA and CDR2 YSYEKL. The trim removed 5 bases at V and 0 bases at J, leaving 7 bases unmatched. The CDR3 sequence is CASSTRTSSSTDTQYF. CDR3 in DNA: TGCGCCAGCAGCACCCGGACTAGCTCCAGCACAGATACGCAGTATTTT.

The rearrangement links TRBV6-5 to TRBJ1-1; 7 bases are shared with TRBD1. Germline V gives CDR1 MNHEY, CDR2 SVGAGI. CDR3 size: 12 residues. V trimming: 7 bases; J trimming: 4 bases; junction bases outside the gene matches: 3. CDR3 nucleotide sequence: TGTGCCAGCAAAACAGGGGCCACTGAAGCTTTCTTT. It yields the protein CASKTGATEAFF.

V usage is TRBV6-5 and J usage is TRBJ2-7; 8 positions agree with TRBD1. The V and J ends lost 0 bases and 7 bases, in that order; junction bases with no gene match: 11. CDR3 size: 16 residues. Germline loops: CDR1 MNHEY, CDR2 SVGAGI. CDR3 protein: CASSYSTGEFAGEQYF. The CDR3 DNA sequence: TGTGCCAGCAGTTACTCGACAGGGGAATTTGCTGGAGAGCAGTACTTC.

This rearrangement joins TRBV7-9 to TRBJ1-4; D is uncertain. This CDR3 is 12 amino acids long. The germline V gene encodes CDR1 SEHNR and CDR2 FQNEAQ (reference sequence). Between the trimmed V and J ends, which lost 7 bases and 8 bases, there was a span of 11 bases. The CDR3, as DNA: TGTGCCAGCATATCTTTAGGGGAAAAACTGTTTTTT. Protein: CASISLGEKLFF. The full variable domain, in which reference TRBV7-9 and TRBJ1-4 provide the parts outside the CDR3, is DTGVSQNPRHKITKRGQNVTFRCDPISEHNRLYWYRQTLGQGPEFLTYFQNEAQLEKSRLLSDRFSAERPKGSFSTLEIQRTEQGDSAMYLCASISLGEKLFFGSGTQLSVL.

This chain connects TRBV7-9 to TRBJ1-1; D remains unclear. The CDR3 spans 14 residues. Germline V CDR1 and CDR2: SEHNR, FQNEAQ (reference sequence). Trimming left V 6 bases short and J 4 bases short, with 15 bases between. CDR3 nucleotide sequence: TGTGCCAGCAGTTTGATGGGTTTCGGCACTGAAGCTTTCTTT. This gives the protein CASSLMGFGTEAFF.

The rearrangement joins TRBV30 to TRBJ2-3; a possible D gene is TRBD2 (6 bases). The CDR3 is made up of 19 amino acids. Trimming left V 0 bases short and J 0 bases short, with 22 bases between. Germline V gene lookup returns CDR1 GTSNPN and CDR2 SVGIG (reference sequence). CDR3 coding DNA: TGTGCCTGGAGTGTTGGTTGGGCGGGGTCGCCTTCTAGCACAGATACGCAGTATTTT. Translated: CAWSVGWAGSPSSTDTQYF.

This clone was recorded once. The gene calls are TRBV2 and TRBJ1-2, with a possible D match to TRBD1 (5 bases). V lost 9 bases and J lost 1, with 9 bases in between. In germline, CDR1 is SNHLY, CDR2 FYNNEI. This CDR3 is 12 amino acids long. The CDR3 reads CARTAFNYGYTF. CDR3 coding DNA: TGTGCCAGGACAGCCTTTAACTATGGCTACACCTTC.

The chain uses TRBV7-8 and TRBJ2-7; perhaps TRBD2 as D (6 bases). V gave up 3 bases and J gave up 5 bases, with 14 bases separating them. Germline CDR1 and CDR2: SGHVS and FQNEAQ. CDR3 size: 14 residues. CDR3 amino acids: CASSLGREQHEQYF. Written as DNA, the CDR3 is TGTGCCAGCAGCTTGGGACGGGAGCAACACGAGCAGTACTTC.

The rearrangement links TRBV14 to TRBJ1-2; D gene ambiguous. Germline V gene data show CDR1 as SGHDN and CDR2 as FVKESK. V lost 1 base to trimming and J lost 8 bases, with 11 bases between them. The CDR3 is made up of 13 amino acids. The CDR3 spells CASSQAGMGGYTF. The CDR3 DNA reads TGTGCCAGCAGCCAAGCTGGGATGGGCGGCTACACCTTC. Full variable domain (remainder filled in from reference TRBV14 and TRBJ1-2): EAGVTQFPSHSVIEKGQTVTLRCDPISGHDNLYWYRRVMGKEIKFLLHFVKESKQDESGMPNNRFLAERTGGTYSTLKVQPAELEDSGVYFCASSQAGMGGYTFGSGTRLTVV.

This rearrangement joins TRBV6-1 to TRBJ2-7; 10 bases fit TRBD1. This CDR3 contains 15 residues. V was pared by 3 bases and J by 3 bases, with 5 bases of the junction left unmatched. CDR1 and CDR2 (germline): MNHNS, SASEGT. In DNA, the CDR3 is TGTGCCAGCAGTGACTTGGGACAGGGGAACTACGAGCAGTACTTC. Translated: CASSDLGQGNYEQYF.

The chain combines TRBV5-4 with TRBJ2-3; 11 bases line up with TRBD2. Losses at the gene ends were 1 base for V and 4 bases for J; bases not matched to a gene: 5. Per germline, CDR1 SGHNT and CDR2 YYREEE (reference sequence). CDR3 length: 16 amino acids. CDR3 coding DNA: TGTGCCAGCAGCTTGCTAGCGGGAGGCGGGGCAGATACGCAGTATTTT. Translated, it gives CASSLLAGGGADTQYF.

The chain joins TRBV2 to TRBJ1-5; 10 nucleotides match TRBD1. Germline CDR1 is SNHLY and CDR2 is FYNNEI. J lost 5 bases, V lost 4 bases, and 5 bases had no gene match. The CDR3 loop spans 15 amino acids. The CDR3 is CASSGGTGADQPQHF. Written as DNA, the CDR3 is TGTGCCAGCAGTGGGGGGACAGGGGCAGATCAGCCCCAGCATTTT. Based on the CDR3 plus reference TRBV2 and TRBJ1-5, the full variable domain is EPEVTQTPSHQVTQMGQEVILRCVPISNHLYFYWYRQILGQKVEFLVSFYNNEISEKSEIFDDQFSVERPDGSNFTLKIRSTKLEDSAMYFCASSGGTGADQPQHFGDGTRLSIL.

The V call is TRBV5-6, the J call TRBJ1-1, with a tentative D call TRBD1 (6 bases). Germline CDR1 and CDR2: SGHDT and YYEEEE. The CDR3 runs 15 residues. Between the trimmed V and J ends, which lost 0 bases and 1 base, there was a span of 10 bases. CDR3 nucleotide sequence: TGTGCCAGCAGCTTGGCCCGGGGGCCGAACACTGAAGCTTTCTTT. Protein product: CASSLARGPNTEAFF.

The CDR3: CASSPLGSGDTGELFF. CDR3 coding DNA: TGCGCCAGCAGTCCTCTTGGTAGCGGCGACACCGGGGAGCTGTTTTTT. The chain has TRBV4-1 and TRBJ2-2, with D tentatively TRBD2 (6 bases). Germline CDR1 MGHRA, CDR2 YSYEKL. With 6 bases removed from V and 3 bases from J, the gap between germline ends came to 17 bases. CDR3 length: 16 residues.

The chain employs TRBV4-1 and TRBJ2-2; TRBD1 aligns across 9 bases. The CDR3 spans 16 residues. The germline CDR1 and CDR2 sequences are MGHRA and YSYEKL. Trimming took 4 bases from V and 5 from J; bases not matched to a gene: 8. The CDR3 nucleotides read TGCGCCAGCAGCCCGCCGACAGGGGGGAGGACCGGGGAGCTGTTTTTT. As protein: CASSPPTGGRTGELFF.

The chain employs TRBV9 and TRBJ2-3, with D maybe TRBD2 (6 bases). Germline V CDR1 and CDR2: SGDLS, YYNGEE. Trimming cost V 0 bases and J 1 base, with 9 bases left between them. This CDR3 has 15 amino acids. Written as DNA, the CDR3 is TGTGCCAGCAGCGTAGCTCCTAGCGGCACAGATACGCAGTATTTT. It yields the protein CASSVAPSGTDTQYF. Full variable domain (missing parts from reference TRBV9 and TRBJ2-3): DSGVTQTPKHLITATGQRVTLRCSPRSGDLSVYWYQQSLDQGLQFLIQYYNGEERAKGNILERFSAQQFPDLHSELNLSSLELGDSALYFCASSVAPSGTDTQYFGPGTRLTVL.